This is a list of T cell receptor beta chains from one sample in a study of cytomegalovirus exposure and HLA in healthy donors. TCRdb's copy holds only in-frame clones and misses some; the assay was immunoSEQ multiplex PCR. The table includes 150,000 to 200,000 clones, 85% to 90% detected once. The sequenced sample consisted of PBMCs. These TCRs come from a woman aged 30 to 39 in good health and CMV-seronegative. Both conserved end residues are part of each CDR3. The D gene is left open where the match is weak.

j_call: TRBJ1-1; v_call: TRBV5-6; d_call: NA; cdr3_aa: CASSLGARRPEAFF
j_call: TRBJ2-3; v_call: TRBV7-6; d_call: TRBD1; cdr3_aa: CASSLFGTELWGTQYF
j_call: TRBJ2-2; v_call: TRBV4-1; d_call: TRBD2; cdr3_aa: CASRPFSGGESGELFF
j_call: TRBJ2-7; v_call: TRBV13; d_call: NA; cdr3_aa: CASSLVLAREQYF
j_call: TRBJ2-1; v_call: TRBV9; d_call: TRBD2; cdr3_aa: CASSVGLAGGNEQFF
j_call: TRBJ1-2; v_call: TRBV4-3; d_call: TRBD1; cdr3_aa: CASSHGDSQTTIYGYTF
j_call: TRBJ2-1; v_call: TRBV11-3; d_call: NA; cdr3_aa: CASSLVMHNEQFF
j_call: TRBJ1-1; v_call: TRBV4-3; d_call: NA; cdr3_aa: CASSQRKGGADTEAFF
j_call: TRBJ2-3; v_call: TRBV27; d_call: NA; cdr3_aa: CASSLSGTTDTQYF
j_call: TRBJ2-2; v_call: TRBV4-3; d_call: NA; cdr3_aa: CASSQDTTRTSEELFF
j_call: TRBJ2-1; v_call: TRBV20-1; d_call: TRBD2; cdr3_aa: CSVNSGRQQFF
j_call: TRBJ1-2; v_call: TRBV7-2; d_call: NA; cdr3_aa: CASSTSQGGGYGYTF
j_call: TRBJ2-7; v_call: TRBV29-1; d_call: NA; cdr3_aa: CSAVGRPYEQYF
j_call: TRBJ2-3; v_call: TRBV7-2; d_call: NA; cdr3_aa: CASSLESQGTQYF
j_call: TRBJ2-7; v_call: TRBV6-1; d_call: NA; cdr3_aa: CASSEYVGAIVNEQYF
j_call: TRBJ2-7; v_call: TRBV9; d_call: TRBD2; cdr3_aa: CASSVELAGTYEQYF
j_call: TRBJ2-2; v_call: TRBV4-1; d_call: NA; cdr3_aa: CASSPRDGDTGELFF
j_call: TRBJ2-5; v_call: TRBV2; d_call: NA; cdr3_aa: CASSGVREVRYQETQYF
j_call: TRBJ1-1; v_call: TRBV5-4; d_call: TRBD1; cdr3_aa: CASSDDGTGHTEAFF
j_call: TRBJ2-3; v_call: TRBV27; d_call: NA; cdr3_aa: CASSLIGAADTQYF
j_call: TRBJ2-2; v_call: TRBV19; d_call: NA; cdr3_aa: CASSGGGGRFTGELFF
j_call: TRBJ1-4; v_call: TRBV6-1; d_call: NA; cdr3_aa: CASSEGVGLGEKLFF
j_call: TRBJ2-7; v_call: TRBV21-1; d_call: NA; cdr3_aa: CASSKSGEYF
j_call: TRBJ2-1; v_call: TRBV4-1; d_call: NA; cdr3_aa: CASSQDGGVIGNEQFF
j_call: TRBJ1-1; v_call: TRBV7-2; d_call: NA; cdr3_aa: CASSPLGLVNTEAFF
j_call: TRBJ2-7; v_call: TRBV7-2; d_call: TRBD1; cdr3_aa: CASSLGGQGNEQYF
j_call: TRBJ2-5; v_call: TRBV27; d_call: NA; cdr3_aa: CASSARAYQETQYF
j_call: TRBJ2-3; v_call: TRBV5-6; d_call: NA; cdr3_aa: CASSPYTDTQYF
j_call: TRBJ2-1; v_call: TRBV9; d_call: NA; cdr3_aa: CASSDSNEQFF